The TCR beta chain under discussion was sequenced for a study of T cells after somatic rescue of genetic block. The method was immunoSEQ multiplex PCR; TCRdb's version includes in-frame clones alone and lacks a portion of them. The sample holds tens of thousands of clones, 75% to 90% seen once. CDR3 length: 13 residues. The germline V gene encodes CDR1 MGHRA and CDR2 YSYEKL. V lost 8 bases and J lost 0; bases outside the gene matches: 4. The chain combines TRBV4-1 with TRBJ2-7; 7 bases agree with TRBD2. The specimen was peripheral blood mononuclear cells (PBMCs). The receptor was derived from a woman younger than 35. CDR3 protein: CASSRGSSYEQYF. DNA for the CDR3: TGCGCCAGCTCACGCGGGAGCTCCTACGAGCAGTACTTC.